Described below is a single T cell receptor beta chain sequence and its context. Amplification used 60 Vbeta primers and 13 Jbeta primers. Profiled with immunoSEQ multiplex PCR; TCRdb holds only in-frame clones, not every one. The table has about 160,000 clones, about 75% seen once. The data were obtained in a study of cytomegalovirus exposure and HLA in healthy donors. The sequencing input was PBMCs. The sequence came from a woman in her 50s in good health and CMV-seropositive.

The CDR3 nucleotides are TGTGCCAGCAGTCCCCCGGGGGGGAATAATCGCGAGCAGTACTTC. Its translation is CASSPPGGNNREQYF. The V and J genes are TRBV28 and TRBJ2-7; 8 positions match TRBD2. Germline CDR1 is MDHEN and CDR2 is SYDVKM. The CDR3 has 15 residues. The junction had 12 bases not matched to a gene; V was cut back by 5 bases and J by 6 bases.